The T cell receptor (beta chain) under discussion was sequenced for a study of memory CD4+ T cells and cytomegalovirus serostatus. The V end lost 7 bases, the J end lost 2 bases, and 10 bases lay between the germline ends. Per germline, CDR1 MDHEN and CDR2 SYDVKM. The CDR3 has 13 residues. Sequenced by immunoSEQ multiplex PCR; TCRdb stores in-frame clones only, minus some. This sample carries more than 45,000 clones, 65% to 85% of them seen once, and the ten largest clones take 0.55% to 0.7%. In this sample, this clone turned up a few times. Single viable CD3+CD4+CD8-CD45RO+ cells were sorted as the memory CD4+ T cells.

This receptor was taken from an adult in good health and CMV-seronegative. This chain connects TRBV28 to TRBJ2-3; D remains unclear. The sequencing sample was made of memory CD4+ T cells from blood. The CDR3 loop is CASINSFTDTQYF. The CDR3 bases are TGTGCCAGCATAAACAGCTTCACAGATACGCAGTATTTT.